This TCR beta chain is from a study of cytomegalovirus exposure and HLA in healthy donors. For the study at large: The use of the same platform for the roughly 130 validation repertoires and the roughly 670 first-cohort repertoires was reported by a later analysis.

Notes on this clone: Its antigen is still unknown.

TCRdb's table, derived via immunoSEQ multiplex PCR, lists solely in-frame clones and lacks some. The table has hundreds of thousands of clones, around 78% seen once. General observations from the study: Most observed TCR sequences were rare, whereas some public TCRs were detected in many donors. Accounts indicate the classifier identified cytomegalovirus status with strong specificity and sensitivity. The tendency of first-cohort TCR clusters to co-occur in the roughly 120 validation repertoires was the finding of a later analysis.

CDR3 size: 13 residues. The V segment lost 7 bases and the J segment 7 bases; nucleotides outside the gene matches: 7. Germline loops: CDR1 SQVTM, CDR2 ANQGSEA. This sequence originates from a woman under 30 in good health and CMV-seronegative. Sequences were obtained from PBMCs. This rearrangement joins TRBV29-1 to TRBJ1-4; 9 bases match TRBD1. The CDR3 nucleotides read TGCAGCGGCATGGGACAGGGAAGTGAAAAACTGTTTTTT. Protein product: CSGMGQGSEKLFF.